In its sample, the clone carrying this TCR beta chain was seen a few times. Its specificity is not known. Other DNA sequences in the sample encode the same CDR3. Both 60 Vbeta primers and 13 Jbeta primers went into the PCR. The data were produced by immunoSEQ multiplex PCR, yet TCRdb's version contains in-frame clones alone and is incomplete. This table has around 90,000 clones, approximately 68% appearing once. The CDR3 is 12 amino acids. Trimming at V came to 5 bases and at J to 6 bases, leaving 2 bases not matched to a gene. The V gene's germline CDR1 is SEHNR and CDR2 FQNEAQ (reference sequence). Donors were nominally healthy when sampled, though unrecorded immune exposures were likely. These data are taken from a study of cytomegalovirus exposure and HLA in healthy donors. Findings and limits, study-wide: Cytomegalovirus association was assigned to around 150 TCR beta chains. For TCR beta chains, V- and J-gene trimming was later linked to a missense DCLRE1C variant. The CMV antigen specificity of a few CMV-associated chains was confirmed through in vitro analysis.

The sequence derives from a boy between 10 and 17 years old in good health and CMV-seropositive. The sample comprised PBMCs. The J gene is TRBJ1-2, the V gene TRBV7-9; 8 bases map to TRBD1. CDR3 DNA sequence: TGTGCCAGCAGCCAGACAGGGGATGGCTACACCTTC. Its protein product is CASSQTGDGYTF.